One and the same sample provided the 13 T cell receptor beta chains below, sequenced in a study of T cell responses to AZD1222 COVID-19 vaccine. The data were produced by immunoSEQ multiplex PCR, yet TCRdb's version contains in-frame clones alone and is incomplete. The sample contains 100,000 to 150,000 clones, about 85% of which appear only once. The sample consisted of peripheral blood, taken on day 0 of AZD1222 vaccination. Receptors originate from an adult in good health.

The chain carries TRBV20-1 and TRBJ1-2, with D possibly TRBD1 on 5 matching bases. CDR1 DFQATT and CDR2 SNEGSKA come from the germline V gene (reference sequence). The CDR3 has 12 residues. V dropped 3 bases and J dropped 8 bases, with 13 bases sitting between them. The CDR3 DNA follows: TGCAGTGCTAGTGGGGGGGAGTGGGGCTACACCTTC. This encodes CSASGGEWGYTF.

This chain connects TRBV7-2 to TRBJ1-1, with 10 bases aligning to TRBD1. The germline V gene has CDR1 SGHTA and CDR2 FQGNSA. CDR3 length: 16 residues. V dropped 5 bases and J dropped 5; count of bases not matched to a gene: 11. The CDR3 sequence: CASSTGTGVYRTEAFF. The DNA for the CDR3 is TGTGCCAGCAGCACCGGGACAGGGGTTTATAGGACTGAAGCTTTCTTT.

This clone appeared a single time. This chain links TRBV4-1 with TRBJ2-2; 8 bases agree with TRBD2. This CDR3 is built from 15 residues. The germline V gene encodes CDR1 MGHRA and CDR2 YSYEKL. Trimming removed 5 bases from V and 5 bases from J; junction bases left unmatched: 7. Written as DNA, the CDR3 is TGCGCCAGCAGCGACAGGCGGGGGGAGACCGGGGAGCTGTTTTTT. Its protein is CASSDRRGETGELFF.

This clone was seen a few times. The CDR3 spells CASGHLRAQNTEAFF. DNA of the CDR3: TGTGCCAGCGGACACCTCAGGGCACAAAACACTGAAGCTTTCTTT. The chain links TRBV4-2 to TRBJ1-1; weak D call: TRBD1 (5 bases). Germline V gives CDR1 LGHNA, CDR2 YNFKEQ. V was cut by 8 bases and J by 2 bases, with 18 bases left in between. The CDR3 extends over 15 amino acids.

The gene calls are TRBV7-9 and TRBJ2-7; D call uncertain. There are 12 residues in the CDR3. V was clipped by 1 base and J by 3 bases, with 4 bases between them. Germline-derived CDR1 and CDR2 are SEHNR and FQNEAQ (reference sequence). CDR3 sequence: CASSLVDYEQYF. CDR3 DNA: TGTGCCAGCAGCTTAGTTGACTACGAGCAGTACTTC.

V and J are TRBV6-6 and TRBJ2-2; D tentatively reads TRBD1 or TRBD2 (5 bases each). The CDR3 loop spans 15 amino acids. CDR1 and CDR2 from the germline V gene are MNHNY and SVGAGI (reference sequence). The germline V and J ends were trimmed by 7 bases and 6 bases, with 18 bases remaining between them. The CDR3 loop reads CASKVEGRRSGELFF. The CDR3 nucleotides read TGTGCCAGCAAAGTAGAGGGGAGACGATCCGGGGAGCTGTTTTTT.

The J gene is TRBJ1-4, the V gene TRBV4-3; D gene uncertain. The CDR3 contains 15 residues. V lost 0 bases, J lost 8 bases, and 13 bases lay in between. The germline CDR1 and CDR2 sequences are LGHNA and YSLEER. The CDR3 DNA is TGCGCCAGCAGCCAAGATGTTGGTGGCTGGGAAAAACTGTTTTTT. Protein product: CASSQDVGGWEKLFF.

The chain is built from TRBV3-1 (or the pseudogene TRBV3-2) and TRBJ2-5; no firm D call. Germline CDR1 is LGHDT and CDR2 is YNNKEL (reference sequence). This CDR3 spans 11 amino acids. The ends were cut back, 1 base at V and 5 bases at J, with 2 bases in the middle. The CDR3 coding sequence is TGTGCCAGCAGCCAAGTGGAGACCCAGTACTTC. Its protein product is CASSQVETQYF.

V and J are TRBV6-5 and TRBJ1-1; D is ambiguous. Deletions cut 5 bases from V and 5 bases from J, with 15 bases between. Germline V gives CDR1 MNHEY, CDR2 SVGAGI. The CDR3 runs to 14 residues. CDR3 in amino acids: CASSKHAGGTEAFF. The CDR3 nucleotides read TGTGCCAGCAGTAAACACGCGGGAGGAACTGAAGCTTTCTTT.

V gene TRBV19 combines with J gene TRBJ1-5; 7 bases fit TRBD1. This CDR3 comprises 16 residues. From germline, CDR1 is LNHDA and CDR2 SQIVND (reference sequence). Germline trimming cut 10 bases from V and 0 bases from J; bases unmatched to any gene: 12. CDR3 region: CATSGGKGASNQPQHF. CDR3 in DNA: TGTGCCACCTCAGGGGGGAAAGGGGCTAGCAATCAGCCCCAGCATTTT.

V usage is TRBV12-5 and J usage is TRBJ2-3; TRBD1 might be the D (5 bases). Germline values: CDR1 LGHNT, CDR2 FRNRAP. The CDR3 runs 14 residues. Trimming left V 1 base short and J 6 bases short, with 11 bases between. The CDR3 loop is CASGLGLSGDTQYF. The CDR3 DNA is TGTGCTAGTGGTTTGGGACTTTCAGGGGATACGCAGTATTTT.

The chain links TRBV27 to TRBJ1-1; weak D call: TRBD1 (6 bases). V was pared by 6 bases and J by 1 base, with 12 bases between. CDR1 MNHEY and CDR2 SMNVEV come from the germline V gene (reference sequence). This CDR3 has 14 amino acids. This chain's CDR3 is CASSQGQSNTEAFF. CDR3 nucleotides: TGTGCCAGCAGCCAAGGACAGTCGAACACTGAAGCTTTCTTT.

The V gene is TRBV28, the J gene TRBJ2-6; D not resolved. The CDR3 is 17 amino acids. Trimming left V 3 bases short and J 0 bases short, with 12 bases between. CDR1 and CDR2 from the germline V gene are MDHEN and SYDVKM. CDR3 nucleotides: TGTGCCAGCAGTTTTGGTAGCCCCAACTCTGGGGCCAACGTCCTGACTTTC. Protein: CASSFGSPNSGANVLTF.